The next 4 T cell receptor beta chains were all read from a single sample in a study of neurological immune-mediated disorders (dated 2019 in TCRdb). Library generation was performed with 5' RACE. This sample was sequenced with an Illumina HiSeq 2500. TCRdb cleaned the public reads at Q25 with fastp, built clones with MiXCR and kept in-frame beta chains. Every CDR3 protein is listed once, alongside the most common genes and DNA of its rows. A total of 30,000 to 40,000 distinct CDR3 sequences appear in this sample, almost 7.5% of them only once. Together, the top ten hold about 4.6% of the sample. The sequenced material came from PBMCs. The receptors originated from a woman in her thirties or forties in good health.

The sample holds many counts of this clonotype. The V call is TRBV28, the J call TRBJ2-3; TRBD2 matches 8 bases. The CDR3 has 15 amino acids. Germline CDR1 and CDR2: MDHEN and SYDVKM. The trim removed 8 bases at V and 4 bases at J, leaving 11 bases unmatched. The CDR3 spells CASRGSGNAADTQYF. CDR3 bases: TGTGCCAGCCGGGGTAGCGGGAATGCGGCAGATACGCAGTATTTT.

The sample holds many counts of this clonotype. J is TRBJ1-1 and V is TRBV20-1; D possibly corresponds to TRBD1 (5 bases). The ends were cut back, 1 base at V and 6 bases at J, with 15 bases in the middle. Germline CDR1 is DFQATT and CDR2 is SNEGSKA (reference sequence). The CDR3 is made up of 14 amino acids. CDR3 coding DNA: TGCAGTGCTAGAGGGAGGGGAGACCACGCTGAAGCTTTCTTT. This codes for CSARGRGDHAEAFF.

This clonotype has ten or more counts. This chain uses TRBV24-1 with TRBJ1-5, with D perhaps TRBD1 (5 bases). Germline CDR1 KGHDR, CDR2 SFDVKD. V was pared by 7 bases and J by 7 bases, with 16 bases between. This CDR3 region has 14 residues. DNA for the CDR3: TGTGCCACCAGCAATAATCAGGGAGGCCAGCCCCAGCATTTT. Protein product: CATSNNQGGQPQHF.

This clonotype was picked up many times. The chain is built from TRBV5-5 and TRBJ2-1; D tentatively reads TRBD1 or TRBD2 (7 bases each). V was pared by 4 bases and J by 9 bases, with 17 bases between. In germline, CDR1 is SGHKS, CDR2 YYEKEE (reference sequence). The CDR3 length is 14 residues. The CDR3 region has the DNA TGTGCCAGCAGCCCGCAGGGGGGGGCGGTTGAGCAGTTCTTC. Protein product: CASSPQGGAVEQFF.